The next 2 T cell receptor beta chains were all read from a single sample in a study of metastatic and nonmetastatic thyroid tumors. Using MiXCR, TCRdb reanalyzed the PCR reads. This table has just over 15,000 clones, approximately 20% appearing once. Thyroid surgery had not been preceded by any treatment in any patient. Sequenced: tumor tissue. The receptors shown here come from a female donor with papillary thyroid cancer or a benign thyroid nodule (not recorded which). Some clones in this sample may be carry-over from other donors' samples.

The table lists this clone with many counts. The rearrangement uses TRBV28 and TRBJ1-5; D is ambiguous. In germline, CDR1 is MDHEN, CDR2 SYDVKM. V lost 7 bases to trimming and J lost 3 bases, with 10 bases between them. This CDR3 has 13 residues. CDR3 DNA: TGTGCCAGCACCCTATCGAACAATCAGCCCCAGCATTTT. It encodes CASTLSNNQPQHF.

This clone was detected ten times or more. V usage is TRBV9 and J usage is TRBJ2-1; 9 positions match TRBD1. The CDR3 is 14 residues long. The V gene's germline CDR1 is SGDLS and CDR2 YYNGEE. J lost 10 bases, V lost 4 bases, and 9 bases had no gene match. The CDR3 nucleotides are TGTGCCAGCAGCCCGCGGGACAGGGAAGGCGAGCAGTTCTTC. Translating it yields CASSPRDREGEQFF. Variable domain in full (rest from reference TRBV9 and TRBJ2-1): DSGVTQTPKHLITATGQRVTLRCSPRSGDLSVYWYQQSLDQGLQFLIQYYNGEERAKGNILERFSAQQFPDLHSELNLSSLELGDSALYFCASSPRDREGEQFFGPGTRLTVL.